The source of this T cell receptor beta chain is a study of CD8 T cells in ankylosing spondylitis. General study findings and limits: Disease-linked clones were reportedly significantly enriched in matched ankylosing spondylitis synovial fluid. Blood of patients with ankylosing spondylitis appeared to be characterized by a TCR beta motif of seven or eight highly homologous variants. Disease-linked clones were found to be CD8+ and relatively rare in peripheral blood.

Researchers built TCR beta libraries using quantitative 5'-RACE with molecular barcodes. Using its own MiXCR run on the 5' RACE reads, TCRdb lists one record per CDR3 protein. The repertoire includes around 490,000 distinct CDR3 sequences, about 5.4% of them detected once, and under 4.5% sits in the top ten. Germline V gene lookup returns CDR1 MNHEY and CDR2 SVGEGT. This CDR3 has 18 amino acids. Trimming at V came to 7 bases and at J to 1 base, leaving 15 bases not matched to a gene. This clonotype was seen ten or more times. The antigen is not known. The sequenced sample consisted of blood, either unsorted or a sorted T cell fraction (not recorded which). This clonotype was sampled from a male donor with ankylosing spondylitis. This chain connects TRBV6-2 or TRBV6-3 to TRBJ2-5; 10 bases fit TRBD1. CDR3 protein: CASTRPPGTGVLQETQYF. The DNA of the CDR3 is TGTGCCAGCACCAGACCTCCAGGGACAGGGGTTCTCCAAGAGACCCAGTACTTC.